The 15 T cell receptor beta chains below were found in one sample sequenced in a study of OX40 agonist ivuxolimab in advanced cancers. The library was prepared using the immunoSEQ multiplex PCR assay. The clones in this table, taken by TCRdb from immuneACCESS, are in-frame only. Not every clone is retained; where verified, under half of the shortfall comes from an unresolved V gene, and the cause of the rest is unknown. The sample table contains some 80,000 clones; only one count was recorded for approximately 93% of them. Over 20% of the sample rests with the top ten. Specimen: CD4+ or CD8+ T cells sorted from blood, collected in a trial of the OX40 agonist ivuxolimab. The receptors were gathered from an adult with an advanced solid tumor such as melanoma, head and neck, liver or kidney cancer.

The CDR3 here is CASRSGVGFETQYF. DNA for the CDR3: TGTGCCAGCAGATCAGGCGTCGGGTTCGAGACCCAGTACTTC. The chain carries TRBV6-5 and TRBJ2-5; the D is unclear. Germline V gene sequence: CDR1 MNHEY, CDR2 SVGAGI. The CDR3 is 14 amino acids. Trimming cost V 6 bases and J 5 bases, with 16 bases left between them.

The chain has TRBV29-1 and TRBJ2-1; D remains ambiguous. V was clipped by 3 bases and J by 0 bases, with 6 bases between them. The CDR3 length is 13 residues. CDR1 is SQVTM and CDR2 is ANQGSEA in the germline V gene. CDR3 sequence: CSVEKTSYNEQFF. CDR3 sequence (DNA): TGCAGCGTTGAGAAAACCTCCTACAATGAGCAGTTCTTC.

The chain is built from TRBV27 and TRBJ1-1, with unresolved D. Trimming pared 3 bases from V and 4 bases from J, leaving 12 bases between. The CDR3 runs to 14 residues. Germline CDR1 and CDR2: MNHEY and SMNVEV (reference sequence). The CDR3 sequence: CASSFGLSFTEAFF. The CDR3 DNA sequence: TGTGCCAGCAGTTTTGGCCTCTCTTTCACTGAAGCTTTCTTT.

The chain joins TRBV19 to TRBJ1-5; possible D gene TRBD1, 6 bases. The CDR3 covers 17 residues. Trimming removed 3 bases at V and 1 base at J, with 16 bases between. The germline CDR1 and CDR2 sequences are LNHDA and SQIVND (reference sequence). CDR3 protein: CASSITVGGESNQPQHF. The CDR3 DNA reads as TGTGCCAGTAGTATCACGGTAGGGGGGGAGAGCAATCAGCCCCAGCATTTT.

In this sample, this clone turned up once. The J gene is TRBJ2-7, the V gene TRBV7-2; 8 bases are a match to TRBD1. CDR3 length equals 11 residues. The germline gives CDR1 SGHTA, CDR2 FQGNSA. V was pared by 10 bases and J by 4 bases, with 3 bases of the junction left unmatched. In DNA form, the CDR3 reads TGTGCCACCAGACAGGGGTACGAGCAGTACTTC. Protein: CATRQGYEQYF. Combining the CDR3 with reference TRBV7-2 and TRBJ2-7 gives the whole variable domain GAGVSQSPSNKVTEKGKDVELRCDPISGHTALYWYRQSLGQGLEFLIYFQGNSAPDKSGLPSDRFSAERTGGSVSTLTIQRTQQEDSAVYLCATRQGYEQYFGPGTRLTVT.

CDR3 sequence: CASSTTLSYEQYF. In DNA, the CDR3 is TGTGCCAGCAGCACGACTCTATCCTACGAGCAGTACTTC. The rearrangement uses TRBV7-9 and TRBJ2-7; D remains unclear. V lost 5 bases to trimming and J lost 1 base, with 9 bases between them. Germline CDR1 and CDR2: SEHNR and FQNEAQ (reference sequence). CDR3 length equals 13 residues.

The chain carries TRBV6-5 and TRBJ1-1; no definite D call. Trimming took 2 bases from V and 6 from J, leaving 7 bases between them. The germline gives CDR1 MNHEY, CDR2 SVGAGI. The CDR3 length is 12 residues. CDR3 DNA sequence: TGTGCCAGCAGTTACGACCTCTCTGAAGCTTTCTTT. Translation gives CASSYDLSEAFF.

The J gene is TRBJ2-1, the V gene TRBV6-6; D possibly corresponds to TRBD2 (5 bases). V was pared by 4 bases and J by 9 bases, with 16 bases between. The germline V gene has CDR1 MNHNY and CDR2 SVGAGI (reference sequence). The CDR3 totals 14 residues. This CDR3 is CASSSWTAEGEQFF. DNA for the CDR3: TGTGCCAGCAGTTCCTGGACCGCAGAGGGTGAGCAGTTCTTC.

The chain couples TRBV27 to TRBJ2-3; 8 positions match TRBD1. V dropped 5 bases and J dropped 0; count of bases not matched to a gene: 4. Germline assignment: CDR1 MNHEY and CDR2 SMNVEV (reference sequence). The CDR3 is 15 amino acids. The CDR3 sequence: CASSIGQGSTDTQYF. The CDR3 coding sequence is TGTGCCAGCAGTATAGGACAGGGAAGCACAGATACGCAGTATTTT.

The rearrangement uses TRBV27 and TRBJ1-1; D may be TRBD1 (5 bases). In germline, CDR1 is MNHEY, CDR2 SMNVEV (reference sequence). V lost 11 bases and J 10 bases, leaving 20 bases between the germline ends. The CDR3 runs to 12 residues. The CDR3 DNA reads TGTGCCGCCTCGGGGGTTCCCGGCGGAGCTTTCTTT. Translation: CAASGVPGGAFF.

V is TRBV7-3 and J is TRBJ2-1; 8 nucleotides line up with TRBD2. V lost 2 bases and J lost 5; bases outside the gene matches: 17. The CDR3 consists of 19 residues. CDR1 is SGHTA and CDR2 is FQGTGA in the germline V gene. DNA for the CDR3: TGTGCCAGCAGCTTATTCCCAGCTATGAGCGGGAGAGGCCACAATGAGCAGTTCTTC. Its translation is CASSLFPAMSGRGHNEQFF.

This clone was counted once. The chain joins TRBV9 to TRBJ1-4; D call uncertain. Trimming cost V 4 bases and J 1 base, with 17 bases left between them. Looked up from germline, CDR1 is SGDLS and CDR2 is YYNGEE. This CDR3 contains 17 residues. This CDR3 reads CASSSPSRGETNEKLFF. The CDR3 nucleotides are TGTGCCAGCAGCTCCCCAAGCCGGGGAGAAACTAATGAAAAACTGTTTTTT.

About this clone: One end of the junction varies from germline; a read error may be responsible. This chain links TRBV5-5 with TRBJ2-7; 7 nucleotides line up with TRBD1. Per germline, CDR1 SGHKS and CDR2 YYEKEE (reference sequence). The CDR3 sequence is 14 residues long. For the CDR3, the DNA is TGTGCCGGCAGCTTGGCAGGGGGACCCTACGAGCAGTACTTC. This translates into CAGSLAGGPYEQYF.

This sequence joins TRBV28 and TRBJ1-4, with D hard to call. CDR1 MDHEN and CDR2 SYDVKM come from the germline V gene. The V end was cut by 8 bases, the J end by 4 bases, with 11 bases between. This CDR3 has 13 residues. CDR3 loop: CASLQSLNEKLFF. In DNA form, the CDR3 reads TGTGCCAGCCTACAGAGTCTTAATGAAAAACTGTTTTTT.

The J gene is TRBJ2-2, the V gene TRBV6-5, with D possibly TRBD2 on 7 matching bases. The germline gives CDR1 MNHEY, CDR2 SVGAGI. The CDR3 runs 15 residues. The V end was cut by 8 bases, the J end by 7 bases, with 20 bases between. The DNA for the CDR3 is TGTGCCAGCGCCCCCGGGGGGCGGATGAGCGGGGAGCTGTTTTTT. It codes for CASAPGGRMSGELFF.